The rows below give T cell receptor beta chains drawn from one sample of a study of T cell responses to AZD1222 COVID-19 vaccine. Here immunoSEQ multiplex PCR was the method, and the copy in TCRdb shows in-frame clones only, minus some. The table lists approximately 76,000 clones, about 91% of them singletons. Sequenced here: peripheral blood, sampled on day 0 of AZD1222 vaccination. Receptor source: an adult in good health. Each CDR3 is given with its conserved first and last residue. D genes are given only for firm matches. The size entry is marked missing in some rows and otherwise reads once, few, many or a size class.

J	V	D	length	size	CDR3	DNA
TRBJ2-6	TRBV4-2	NA	16	medium-sized	CASSQDQGSGANVLTF	TGTGCCAGCAGCCAAGATCAGGGCTCTGGGGCCAACGTCCTGACTTTC
TRBJ1-6	TRBV9	NA	14	NA	CASSLTGVNSPLHF	TGTGCCAGCAGCCTGACAGGCGTTAATTCACCCCTCCACTTT
TRBJ1-1	TRBV6-1	TRBD1	18	NA	CASSEAQSFAGGGTEAFF	TGTGCCAGCAGTGAAGCGCAAAGCTTCGCAGGGGGAGGGACTGAAGCTTTCTTT
TRBJ1-5	TRBV6-6	NA	12	NA	CASSRTDQPQHF	TGTGCCAGCAGTAGGACGGATCAGCCCCAGCATTTT
TRBJ2-2	TRBV7-9	NA	14	NA	CASSSPSDTGELFF	TGTGCCAGCAGCTCGCCTAGCGACACCGGGGAGCTGTTTTTT
TRBJ2-1	TRBV6-4	NA	13	NA	CASSVDSYNEQFF	TGTGCCAGCAGTGTTGACAGCTACAATGAGCAGTTCTTC
TRBJ2-7	TRBV7-2	TRBD2	15	NA	CASSTAGTTFYEQYF	TGTGCCAGCAGCACCGCCGGGACTACGTTCTACGAGCAGTACTTC
TRBJ1-1	TRBV30	NA	13	NA	CAWSVGHNTEAFF	TGTGCCTGGAGTGTGGGTCATAACACTGAAGCTTTCTTT
TRBJ2-3	TRBV19	NA	14	NA	CASRFGANTDTQYF	TGTGCCAGTAGGTTCGGGGCGAACACAGATACGCAGTATTTT
TRBJ2-7	TRBV3-1/TRBV3-2	TRBD1	14	NA	CASSQRGLFYEQYF	TGTGCCAGCAGCCAGAGGGGGCTTTTTTACGAGCAGTACTTC
TRBJ2-3	TRBV5-4	NA	15	NA	CASSLGGDSTDTQYF	TGTGCCAGCAGCTTGGGGGGGGACAGCACAGATACGCAGTATTTT
TRBJ2-7	TRBV11-2	TRBD1	16	NA	CASSSAQGDRPYEQYF	TGTGCCAGCAGCTCAGCACAGGGGGATAGACCCTACGAGCAGTACTTC
TRBJ2-1	TRBV3-1/TRBV3-2	TRBD2	13	NA	CASSPILAGYQFF	TGTGCCAGCAGCCCTATCTTAGCGGGCTACCAGTTCTTC
TRBJ2-3	TRBV27	TRBD2	13	NA	CASTTLTAGLQYF	TGTGCCAGCACCACTTTGACAGCGGGGCTGCAGTATTTT
TRBJ1-4	TRBV9	NA	16	NA	CASSVGPGATNEKLFF	TGTGCCAGCAGCGTAGGACCAGGAGCAACTAATGAAAAACTGTTTTTT
TRBJ2-4	TRBV19	NA	14	NA	CASSLSRDSNIQYF	TGTGCCAGTAGTTTAAGCCGGGACTCAAACATTCAGTACTTC
TRBJ1-1	TRBV5-4	TRBD1	17	NA	CASSPGGTGGVNTEAFF	TGTGCCAGCAGCCCGGGGGGGACAGGGGGGGTGAACACTGAAGCTTTCTTT
TRBJ1-2	TRBV4-1	TRBD1	16	NA	CASSQEGTGRSYGYTF	TGCGCCAGCAGCCAAGAAGGGACAGGGAGATCCTATGGCTACACCTTC
TRBJ2-2	TRBV6-4	NA	13	few	CASSDSGTGELFF	TGTGCCAGCAGTGACTCAGGCACCGGGGAGCTGTTTTTT
TRBJ2-1	TRBV19	NA	15	NA	CASRPSSPGYNEQFF	TGTGCCAGCAGACCGTCTTCACCGGGCTACAATGAGCAGTTCTTC
TRBJ1-1	TRBV12-5	NA	12	NA	CASGRVGTEAFF	TGTGCTAGTGGTAGAGTAGGGACTGAAGCTTTCTTT
TRBJ2-1	TRBV4-2	TRBD2	17	NA	CASRFLAGPPSYNEQFF	TGTGCCAGCAGATTCTTAGCGGGACCCCCTTCCTACAATGAGCAGTTCTTC
TRBJ2-2	TRBV28	NA	16	NA	CASSLGGTPDTGELFF	TGTGCCAGCAGTTTAGGCGGGACCCCGGACACCGGGGAGCTGTTTTTT
TRBJ2-5	TRBV14	TRBD2	16	NA	CASSQGLLAGSGTQYF	TGTGCCAGCAGCCAAGGATTGCTAGCGGGGTCGGGGACCCAGTACTTC
TRBJ2-5	TRBV25-1	NA	15	NA	CASSEDKGAGETQYF	TGTGCCAGCAGTGAAGATAAAGGGGCGGGGGAGACCCAGTACTTC
TRBJ2-3	TRBV6-1	NA	16	NA	CASSESSAGSTDTQYF	TGTGCCAGCAGTGAATCTTCGGCAGGAAGCACAGATACGCAGTATTTT
TRBJ1-1	TRBV5-5	NA	16	NA	CASSFSAPGGFTEAFF	TGTGCCAGCAGCTTCTCGGCCCCGGGCGGGTTTACTGAAGCTTTCTTT
TRBJ1-3	TRBV14	NA	14	NA	CASSQTRVENTIYF	TGTGCCAGCAGCCAAACACGGGTTGAAAACACCATATATTTT
TRBJ2-3	TRBV4-1	TRBD2	16	few	CASSPRTSGRTDTQYF	TGCGCCAGCAGCCCCCGGACTAGCGGGCGCACAGATACGCAGTATTTT
TRBJ1-2	TRBV24-1	NA	13	NA	CATSDPARAVYTF	TGTGCCACCAGTGACCCCGCCCGGGCGGTCTACACCTTC
TRBJ2-7	TRBV27	NA	12	NA	CASSPGTYEQYF	TGTGCCAGCAGTCCGGGGACCTACGAGCAGTACTTC
TRBJ2-7	TRBV27	TRBD2	14	NA	CAKFSGLGPYEQYF	TGTGCCAAGTTTTCGGGACTAGGGCCCTACGAGCAGTACTTC
TRBJ2-7	TRBV7-2	NA	13	NA	CASSSYRAYEQYF	TGTGCCAGCAGCTCGTACAGGGCCTACGAGCAGTACTTC
TRBJ2-7	TRBV2	TRBD2	15	NA	CASRVDLGTSYEQYF	TGTGCCAGCAGGGTCGATCTTGGGACTAGCTACGAGCAGTACTTC
TRBJ1-3	TRBV7-9	NA	13	once	CASSTDGGNTIYF	TGTGCCAGCAGCACCGACGGAGGAAACACCATATATTTT
TRBJ1-2	TRBV5-1	NA	14	NA	CASSPAGGRDGYTF	TGCGCCAGCAGCCCGGCGGGGGGAAGGGATGGCTACACCTTC
TRBJ2-7	TRBV6-5	NA	12	once	CASAIEDTEQYF	TGTGCCAGCGCGATAGAGGACACCGAGCAGTACTTC
TRBJ1-2	TRBV27	NA	14	once	CARTRPEPNYGYTF	TGTGCCAGAACCCGACCCGAACCTAACTATGGCTACACCTTC
TRBJ2-2	TRBV24-1	TRBD2	16	NA	CATSDELAGGPGELFF	TGTGCCACCAGTGATGAACTAGCGGGAGGTCCCGGGGAGCTGTTTTTT
TRBJ2-3	TRBV4-2	TRBD2	21	NA	CASSQDPPIKGTSDGTDTQYF	TGTGCCAGCAGCCAAGACCCCCCAATCAAAGGGACTAGCGACGGCACAGATACGCAGTATTTT
TRBJ1-2	TRBV3-1/TRBV3-2	NA	16	once	CASSQDPVMGVYGYTF	TGTGCCAGCAGCCAAGATCCCGTGATGGGGGTCTATGGCTACACCTTC
TRBJ2-7	TRBV27	NA	12	once	CASSFLGGEQYF	TGTGCCAGCAGTTTCTTGGGGGGCGAGCAGTACTTC
TRBJ2-3	TRBV10-3	TRBD1	13	NA	CAIRDRGGDTQYF	TGTGCCATCAGAGACAGGGGTGGAGATACGCAGTATTTT
TRBJ2-6	TRBV11-2	NA	15	NA	CASSRVSSGANVLTF	TGTGCCAGCAGTCGCGTCTCCTCTGGGGCCAACGTCCTGACTTTC
TRBJ1-1	TRBV7-9	NA	14	NA	CASSLENSHTEAFF	TGTGCCAGCAGCTTAGAGAACAGTCACACTGAAGCTTTCTTT
TRBJ2-1	TRBV4-1	TRBD1	15	NA	CASQNRGQANNEQFF	TGCGCCAGCCAAAACAGGGGACAGGCCAACAATGAGCAGTTCTTC
TRBJ1-4	TRBV7-2	NA	17	NA	CASSPTRLDRKDEKLFF	TGTGCCAGCAGCCCGACCCGACTAGACAGGAAAGATGAAAAACTGTTTTTT
TRBJ2-1	TRBV3-1/TRBV3-2	NA	15	NA	CASSQEGAYRNEQFF	TGTGCCAGCAGCCAAGAGGGGGCATATCGCAATGAGCAGTTCTTC
TRBJ2-2	TRBV4-1	TRBD1	15	NA	CASGHRGSPTGELFF	TGCGCCAGCGGACACAGGGGTTCCCCCACCGGGGAGCTGTTTTTT
TRBJ1-5	TRBV19	NA	12	once	CASRGRSQPQHF	TGTGCCAGTAGGGGGCGTAGTCAGCCCCAGCATTTT